This T cell receptor beta chain is drawn from a study of chemoradiotherapy in HPV16-positive cancers. Overall study findings and caveats: The functional HPV-specific definition rests on just a couple of HPV16-positive patients. For HPV16-positive patients, expanding HPV-responsive T cells associated with longer recurrence-free survival. Candidate HPV-specific clones and E7-related TCR motifs grew in tumor during treatment.

As regards this clone: Antigen: not known. The junction departs from the called germline gene at one end, perhaps through a read error.

This CDR3 has 13 residues. From germline, CDR1 is GTSNPN and CDR2 SVGIG (reference sequence). Here immunoSEQ multiplex PCR was the method, and the copy in TCRdb shows in-frame clones only, minus some. The sample has about 7,900 clones; less than 90% are singletons. Sequencing was performed on blood, taken from a patient who underwent chemoradiotherapy. This receptor was taken from a human donor with HPV-associated anogenital cancer. The chain recombines TRBV30 with TRBJ1-1, with a weak D call TRBD1 (5 bases). The CDR3 spells CASAVRGRNEVFF. DNA for the CDR3: TGTGCCTCGGCAGTACGGGGGAGAAATGAAGTTTTCTTT.